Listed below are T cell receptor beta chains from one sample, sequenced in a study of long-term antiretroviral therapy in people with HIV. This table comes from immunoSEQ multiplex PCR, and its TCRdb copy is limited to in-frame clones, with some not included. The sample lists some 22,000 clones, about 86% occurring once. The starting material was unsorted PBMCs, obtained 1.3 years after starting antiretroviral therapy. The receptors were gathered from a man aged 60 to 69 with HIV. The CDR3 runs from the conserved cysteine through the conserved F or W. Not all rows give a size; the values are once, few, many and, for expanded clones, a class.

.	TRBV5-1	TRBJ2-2	CASSLLNRGTGELFF
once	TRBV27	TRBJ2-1	CASSGYTRDEQFF
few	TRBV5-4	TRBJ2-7	CASSLSGTSGEEQYF
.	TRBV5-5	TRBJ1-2	CASSLGGGYGYTF
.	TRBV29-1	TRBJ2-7	CSVGIDTATYEQYF
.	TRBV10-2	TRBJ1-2	CASSGGAGYGYTF
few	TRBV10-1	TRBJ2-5	CASSEGLATTQETQYF
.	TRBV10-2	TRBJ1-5	CASSGQGFQPQHF
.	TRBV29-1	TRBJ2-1	CSVTSASGLLQNEQFF
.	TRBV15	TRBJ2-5	CATSGSGETQYF
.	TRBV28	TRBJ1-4	CASSSPGGDEKLFF
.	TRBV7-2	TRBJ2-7	CASSSKIRSSYEQYF
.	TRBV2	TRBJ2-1	CASNLLAYNEQFF
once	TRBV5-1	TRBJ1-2	CASSFSPPNYGYTF
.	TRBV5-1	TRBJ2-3	CASRLDSTDTQYF
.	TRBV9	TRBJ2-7	CASSPRSPSSGQGSAHEQYF
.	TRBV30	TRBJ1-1	CAWSSGTNTEAFF
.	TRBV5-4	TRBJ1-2	CASTLGTGGLVGYGYTF
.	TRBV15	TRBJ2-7	CATSRQGAIGEQYF
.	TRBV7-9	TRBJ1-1	CASSLGRTVQLEAFF
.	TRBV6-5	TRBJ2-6	CASSYSALGGANVLTF
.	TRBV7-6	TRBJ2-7	CASSAGPNYEQYF
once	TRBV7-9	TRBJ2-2	CASSPTADTGELFF
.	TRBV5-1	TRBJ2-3	CASSLGLAGGGGTDTQYF
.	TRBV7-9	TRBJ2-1	CASSLAPSAGGNEQFF
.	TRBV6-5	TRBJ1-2	CASSLRRGYGYTF
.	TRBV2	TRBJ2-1	CASRHRDLADEQFF
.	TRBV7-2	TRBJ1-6	CASSLARASPLHF
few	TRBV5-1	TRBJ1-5	CASSLGAGNQPQHF
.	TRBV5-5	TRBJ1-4	CASSLGTGGSEEKLFF
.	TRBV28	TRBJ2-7	CASWAGATYEQYF
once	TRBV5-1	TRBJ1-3	CASSLVGAGGNTIYF
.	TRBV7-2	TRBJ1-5	CASSLANPGLDQPQHF
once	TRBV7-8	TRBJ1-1	CASSQRFGQGAAFF
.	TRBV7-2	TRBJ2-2	CASSPRPTGELFF
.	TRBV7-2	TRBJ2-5	CASSINKGGETQYF
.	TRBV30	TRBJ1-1	CAWLRSTEAFF
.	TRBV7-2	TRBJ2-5	CASSLGTETQYF
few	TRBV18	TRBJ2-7	CASSPGRSYEQYF
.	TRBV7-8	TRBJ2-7	CASSFGGSLSYEQYF
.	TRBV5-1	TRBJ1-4	CASSLQGTNEKLFF